Listed below are T cell receptor beta chains from one sample, sequenced in a study of technical replicates of blood from several donors. TCRdb's copy holds only in-frame clones and misses some; the assay was immunoSEQ multiplex PCR. This table has approximately 87,000 clones, 85% to 95% appearing once. The sequencing input was T cells isolated from PBMCs. These receptors all come from a human donor in good health. The CDR3 runs from the conserved cysteine through the conserved F or W. Each record gives: clone size, J gene, D gene, V gene, CDR3 DNA, CDR3 protein. The D gene is left open where the match is weak. Some rows have no size entry. The others give once, few or many, or a class for an expanded clone.

abundance: -; j_gene: TRBJ2-7; d_gene: -; v_gene: TRBV7-9; CDR3nt: TGTGCCAGCAGCCTGGGGACAGGGGTTGCGGGAGGGAACTACGAGCAGTACTTC; CDR3aa: CASSLGTGVAGGNYEQYF
abundance: -; j_gene: TRBJ2-7; d_gene: -; v_gene: TRBV9; CDR3nt: TGTGCCAGCGGCCCGGGAATGGGGAATTACGAGCAGTACTTC; CDR3aa: CASGPGMGNYEQYF
abundance: -; j_gene: TRBJ2-6; d_gene: -; v_gene: TRBV30; CDR3nt: TGTGCCTGGCAGTACTCTGGGGCCAACGTCCTGACTTTC; CDR3aa: CAWQYSGANVLTF
abundance: -; j_gene: TRBJ2-1; d_gene: -; v_gene: TRBV2; CDR3nt: TGTGCCAGGGGGACTCCATCTCCCTTGGGTGAGCAGTTCTTC; CDR3aa: CARGTPSPLGEQFF
abundance: -; j_gene: TRBJ2-3; d_gene: TRBD2; v_gene: TRBV6-5; CDR3nt: TGTGCCAGCAGTGGACTAGCGGGAGGGACGCAGTATTTT; CDR3aa: CASSGLAGGTQYF
abundance: -; j_gene: TRBJ1-1; d_gene: TRBD1; v_gene: TRBV5-1; CDR3nt: TGCGCCAGCAGCCTTGACAGGGTGGGGGATGAAGCTTTCTTT; CDR3aa: CASSLDRVGDEAFF
abundance: -; j_gene: TRBJ2-7; d_gene: TRBD1; v_gene: TRBV5-6; CDR3nt: TGTGCCAGCAGCTTGCCAGGGGGTTTGGACGAGCAGTACTTC; CDR3aa: CASSLPGGLDEQYF
abundance: -; j_gene: TRBJ1-1; d_gene: -; v_gene: TRBV27; CDR3nt: TGTGCCACAATAAGGACTGGTCACACTGAAGCTTTCTTT; CDR3aa: CATIRTGHTEAFF
abundance: -; j_gene: TRBJ1-3; d_gene: -; v_gene: TRBV29-1; CDR3nt: TGCAGCGTTGATACCCCGGGGACTGGTGGAAACACCATATATTTT; CDR3aa: CSVDTPGTGGNTIYF
abundance: -; j_gene: TRBJ2-7; d_gene: -; v_gene: TRBV4-2; CDR3nt: TGTGCCAGCAGCCATGAGGCATGGAAATACGAGCAGTACTTC; CDR3aa: CASSHEAWKYEQYF
abundance: -; j_gene: TRBJ2-7; d_gene: -; v_gene: TRBV19; CDR3nt: TGTGCCAGTAGTATATCGCAGGAGCAGTACTTC; CDR3aa: CASSISQEQYF
abundance: -; j_gene: TRBJ2-2; d_gene: -; v_gene: TRBV7-9; CDR3nt: TGTGCCAGCAGCCCGGGGACTGTCACCGGGGAGCTGTTTTTT; CDR3aa: CASSPGTVTGELFF
abundance: -; j_gene: TRBJ2-5; d_gene: TRBD1; v_gene: TRBV6-7; CDR3nt: TGTGCCAGCAGTCCACAGCTGCCCGGACAGGGCGGAGAGACCCAGTACTTC; CDR3aa: CASSPQLPGQGGETQYF
abundance: -; j_gene: TRBJ1-5; d_gene: -; v_gene: TRBV27; CDR3nt: TGTGCCAGCAGTTTAGACAGGAGGCAGCCCCAGCATTTT; CDR3aa: CASSLDRRQPQHF
abundance: -; j_gene: TRBJ2-2; d_gene: TRBD2; v_gene: TRBV9; CDR3nt: TGTGCCAGCAGCTTGGGACTAGCGGTTAACACCGGGGAGCTGTTTTTT; CDR3aa: CASSLGLAVNTGELFF
abundance: -; j_gene: TRBJ1-1; d_gene: TRBD1; v_gene: TRBV19; CDR3nt: TGTGCCAGTAGTCTACAGGGGGCCAACACTGAAGCTTTCTTT; CDR3aa: CASSLQGANTEAFF
abundance: once; j_gene: TRBJ2-6; d_gene: -; v_gene: TRBV19; CDR3nt: TGTGCCAGTAGTCCGGGACTCGCTGGGGCCAACGTCCTGACTTTC; CDR3aa: CASSPGLAGANVLTF
abundance: -; j_gene: TRBJ2-7; d_gene: TRBD2; v_gene: TRBV7-2; CDR3nt: TGTGCCAGCAGCTTAATGACGGGAGGGCCGTACGAGCAGTACTTC; CDR3aa: CASSLMTGGPYEQYF
abundance: -; j_gene: TRBJ2-1; d_gene: TRBD2; v_gene: TRBV19; CDR3nt: TGTGCCAGTAGTATAGAACTAGCGGGAGTTATGGGTTCCTACAATGAGCAGTTCTTC; CDR3aa: CASSIELAGVMGSYNEQFF
abundance: -; j_gene: TRBJ1-1; d_gene: TRBD1; v_gene: TRBV19; CDR3nt: TGTGCCAGTAGTCCCCGGAGGACAGGGAACCCTGAAGCTTTCTTT; CDR3aa: CASSPRRTGNPEAFF
abundance: -; j_gene: TRBJ2-7; d_gene: -; v_gene: TRBV5-5; CDR3nt: TGTGCCAGCAGCTCTTATGCGGATACCTACGAGCAGTACTTC; CDR3aa: CASSSYADTYEQYF
abundance: -; j_gene: TRBJ1-1; d_gene: TRBD1; v_gene: TRBV15; CDR3nt: TGTGCCACCAGCAGAGCGGCAGAGGACAGGCGGAACACTGAAGCTTTCTTT; CDR3aa: CATSRAAEDRRNTEAFF
abundance: -; j_gene: TRBJ2-7; d_gene: TRBD2; v_gene: TRBV5-6; CDR3nt: TGTGCCAGCAGCTGGGGGGGGAACTACGAGCAGTACTTC; CDR3aa: CASSWGGNYEQYF
abundance: -; j_gene: TRBJ2-1; d_gene: -; v_gene: TRBV9; CDR3nt: TGTGCCAGCAGCGTAGCGGTCGGGAGCTCCTACAATGAGCAGTTCTTC; CDR3aa: CASSVAVGSSYNEQFF
abundance: once; j_gene: TRBJ1-6; d_gene: TRBD1; v_gene: TRBV30; CDR3nt: TGTGCCTGGAGTTTTCCGGGACAGCTCCACTTT; CDR3aa: CAWSFPGQLHF
abundance: once; j_gene: TRBJ2-5; d_gene: -; v_gene: TRBV29-1; CDR3nt: TGCAGCGTTCAGGGGCTCGAGACCCAGTACTTC; CDR3aa: CSVQGLETQYF
abundance: -; j_gene: TRBJ2-3; d_gene: TRBD1; v_gene: TRBV28; CDR3nt: TGTGCCAGCAGTTGGACAGGAAACACAGATACGCAGTATTTT; CDR3aa: CASSWTGNTDTQYF
abundance: -; j_gene: TRBJ2-7; d_gene: -; v_gene: TRBV7-6; CDR3nt: TGTGCCAGCAGCCAAGGACAGCCCTACGAGCAGTACTTC; CDR3aa: CASSQGQPYEQYF
abundance: -; j_gene: TRBJ2-1; d_gene: TRBD2; v_gene: TRBV7-3; CDR3nt: TGTGCCAGCAGCCGACCGTCGGGAGGTGGGGGTACCTCCTACAATGAGCAGTTCTTC; CDR3aa: CASSRPSGGGGTSYNEQFF
abundance: -; j_gene: TRBJ1-2; d_gene: -; v_gene: TRBV10-3; CDR3nt: TGTGCCATCAGTGAGTCGGACTGGAGTACTAACTATGGCTACACCTTC; CDR3aa: CAISESDWSTNYGYTF
abundance: -; j_gene: TRBJ2-4; d_gene: -; v_gene: TRBV4-1; CDR3nt: TGCGCCAGCAGCCAAAGAGGAGGATCGAGTACAAACATTCAGTACTTC; CDR3aa: CASSQRGGSSTNIQYF
abundance: once; j_gene: TRBJ2-7; d_gene: -; v_gene: TRBV6-6; CDR3nt: TGTGCCAGCAGTTACGATGCGGGAAGGACCTACGAGCAGTACTTC; CDR3aa: CASSYDAGRTYEQYF
abundance: -; j_gene: TRBJ1-2; d_gene: -; v_gene: TRBV6-5; CDR3nt: TGTGCCAGCTTAACGGGGCAGGGGAGTATCACTGGCTACACCTTC; CDR3aa: CASLTGQGSITGYTF
abundance: -; j_gene: TRBJ2-7; d_gene: -; v_gene: TRBV5-6; CDR3nt: TGTGCCAGCAGCTTAAAGCACGAGCAGTACTTC; CDR3aa: CASSLKHEQYF
abundance: -; j_gene: TRBJ1-2; d_gene: -; v_gene: TRBV19; CDR3nt: TGTGCCAGTAACATAGGGCGGGGTATGGGCTACACCTTC; CDR3aa: CASNIGRGMGYTF
abundance: once; j_gene: TRBJ2-7; d_gene: -; v_gene: TRBV4-3; CDR3nt: TGCGCCAGCAGCCAAGATAGGATAACAGGGAGCGCGCAGTACTTC; CDR3aa: CASSQDRITGSAQYF
abundance: -; j_gene: TRBJ2-3; d_gene: -; v_gene: TRBV7-2; CDR3nt: TGTGCCAGCAGCTACACATCAGCAGCGGGTTTAGATACGCAGTATTTT; CDR3aa: CASSYTSAAGLDTQYF
abundance: -; j_gene: TRBJ1-4; d_gene: TRBD1; v_gene: TRBV19; CDR3nt: TGTGCCAGTAGTGCCCCGACAGGGGTAAGCGGTGAAAAACTGTTTTTT; CDR3aa: CASSAPTGVSGEKLFF
abundance: -; j_gene: TRBJ2-3; d_gene: TRBD1; v_gene: TRBV7-7; CDR3nt: TGTGCTAGCTCAAAGGGACAGGGCACAGATACGCAGTATTTT; CDR3aa: CASSKGQGTDTQYF
abundance: -; j_gene: TRBJ2-1; d_gene: TRBD2; v_gene: TRBV2; CDR3nt: TGTGCCAGCAGTGAACTGGCTAGCGGGAGGAACAATGAGCAGTTCTTC; CDR3aa: CASSELASGRNNEQFF
abundance: -; j_gene: TRBJ1-3; d_gene: TRBD1; v_gene: TRBV7-6; CDR3nt: TGTGCCAGCAGCAGGGACAGGGTCTCTGGAAACACCATATATTTT; CDR3aa: CASSRDRVSGNTIYF
abundance: -; j_gene: TRBJ2-3; d_gene: -; v_gene: TRBV5-1; CDR3nt: TGCGCCAGCAGCTTGGGAGTGTGGGGGGGCACAGATACGCAGTATTTT; CDR3aa: CASSLGVWGGTDTQYF
abundance: -; j_gene: TRBJ2-5; d_gene: -; v_gene: TRBV18; CDR3nt: TGTGCCAGCTCACCATCGTCGGCAGGCCAAGAGACCCAGTACTTC; CDR3aa: CASSPSSAGQETQYF
abundance: -; j_gene: TRBJ2-7; d_gene: TRBD2; v_gene: TRBV14; CDR3nt: TGTGCCAGCAGCCGGGGGGGTAGCTCCTACGAGCAGTACTTC; CDR3aa: CASSRGGSSYEQYF
abundance: -; j_gene: TRBJ2-3; d_gene: TRBD1; v_gene: TRBV5-4; CDR3nt: TGTGCCAGCAGCTTCGGCCAGGGGGTAGATACGCAGTATTTT; CDR3aa: CASSFGQGVDTQYF
abundance: -; j_gene: TRBJ2-1; d_gene: TRBD2; v_gene: TRBV13; CDR3nt: TGTGCCAGCAGCCAAGCGGTCACTAGCGGTTACAATGAGCAGTTCTTC; CDR3aa: CASSQAVTSGYNEQFF
abundance: -; j_gene: TRBJ2-7; d_gene: -; v_gene: TRBV19; CDR3nt: TGTGCCAGTAAGACGGGAAACTCCTACGAGCAGTACTTC; CDR3aa: CASKTGNSYEQYF
abundance: -; j_gene: TRBJ1-2; d_gene: -; v_gene: TRBV6-4; CDR3nt: TGTGCCAGCAGTGACCGGCGTACAGGGACGGGCTATGGCTACACCTTC; CDR3aa: CASSDRRTGTGYGYTF
abundance: -; j_gene: TRBJ2-2; d_gene: -; v_gene: TRBV6-5; CDR3nt: TGTGCCAGCAGTTATGGGACTTGGGAGCTGTTTTTT; CDR3aa: CASSYGTWELFF
abundance: -; j_gene: TRBJ2-5; d_gene: TRBD2; v_gene: TRBV7-7; CDR3nt: TGTGCTAGCAGCTTCTCCGGGACTAGCGGGAGGGAGACCCAGTACTTC; CDR3aa: CASSFSGTSGRETQYF
abundance: -; j_gene: TRBJ2-7; d_gene: TRBD2; v_gene: TRBV11-2; CDR3nt: TGTGCCAGCAGCTTAGTTCTAGCGGGGAACTACGAGCAGTACTTC; CDR3aa: CASSLVLAGNYEQYF
abundance: -; j_gene: TRBJ1-1; d_gene: -; v_gene: TRBV4-1; CDR3nt: TGCGCCAGCAGCCAAGACGCGGGGGGAGGAACTGAAGCTTTCTTT; CDR3aa: CASSQDAGGGTEAFF
abundance: -; j_gene: TRBJ2-1; d_gene: TRBD2; v_gene: TRBV29-1; CDR3nt: TGCAGCGTTGAAGGGACTAGCGGGATCAATGAGCAGTTCTTC; CDR3aa: CSVEGTSGINEQFF
abundance: -; j_gene: TRBJ2-3; d_gene: TRBD2; v_gene: TRBV19; CDR3nt: TGTGCCAGTAGTATATTCTCCCTAGCGGGAGTGACTGTGGGCACAGATACGCAGTATTTT; CDR3aa: CASSIFSLAGVTVGTDTQYF
abundance: -; j_gene: TRBJ2-1; d_gene: TRBD2; v_gene: TRBV10-3; CDR3nt: TGTGCCATCTCACTAGCGGGGCTCTACAATGAGCAGTTCTTC; CDR3aa: CAISLAGLYNEQFF
abundance: -; j_gene: TRBJ1-5; d_gene: -; v_gene: TRBV19; CDR3nt: TGTGCCAGTAGTATAGCGGGCGGGGGCAATCAGCCCCAGCATTTT; CDR3aa: CASSIAGGGNQPQHF
abundance: -; j_gene: TRBJ2-5; d_gene: TRBD1; v_gene: TRBV14; CDR3nt: TGTGCCAGCAGCCAAGTCACGGGACAGGGGGCTGGGGAGACCCAGTACTTC; CDR3aa: CASSQVTGQGAGETQYF
abundance: -; j_gene: TRBJ2-1; d_gene: -; v_gene: TRBV27; CDR3nt: TGTGCCAGCACCTCCAGGGTCAATGAGCAGTTCTTC; CDR3aa: CASTSRVNEQFF
abundance: -; j_gene: TRBJ1-3; d_gene: -; v_gene: TRBV30; CDR3nt: TGTGCCTGGGAGACTGAAAGCTCTGGAAACACCATATATTTT; CDR3aa: CAWETESSGNTIYF